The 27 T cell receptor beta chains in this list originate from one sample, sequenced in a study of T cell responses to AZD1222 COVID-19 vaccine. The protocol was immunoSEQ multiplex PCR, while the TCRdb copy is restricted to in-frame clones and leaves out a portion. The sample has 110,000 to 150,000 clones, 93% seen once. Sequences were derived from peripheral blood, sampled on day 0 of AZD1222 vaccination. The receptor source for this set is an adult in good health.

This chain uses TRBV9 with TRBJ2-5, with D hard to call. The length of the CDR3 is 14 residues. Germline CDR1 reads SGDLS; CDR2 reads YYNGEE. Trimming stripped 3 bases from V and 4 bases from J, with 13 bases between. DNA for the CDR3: TGTGCCAGCAGCGCGAGACCTTCTGGAGAGACCCAGTACTTC. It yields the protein CASSARPSGETQYF. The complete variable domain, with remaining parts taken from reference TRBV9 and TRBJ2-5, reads DSGVTQTPKHLITATGQRVTLRCSPRSGDLSVYWYQQSLDQGLQFLIQYYNGEERAKGNILERFSAQQFPDLHSELNLSSLELGDSALYFCASSARPSGETQYFGPGTRLLVL.

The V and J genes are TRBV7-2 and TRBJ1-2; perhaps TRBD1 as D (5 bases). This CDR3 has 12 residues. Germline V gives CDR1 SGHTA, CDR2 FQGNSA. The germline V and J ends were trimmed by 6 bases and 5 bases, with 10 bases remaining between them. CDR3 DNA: TGTGCCAGCAGTGACAGCGCGTATGGCTACACCTTC. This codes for CASSDSAYGYTF.

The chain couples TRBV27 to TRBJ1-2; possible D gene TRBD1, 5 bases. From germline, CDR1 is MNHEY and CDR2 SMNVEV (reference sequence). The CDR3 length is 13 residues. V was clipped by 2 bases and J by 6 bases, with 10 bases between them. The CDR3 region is CASSLRGRNGYTF. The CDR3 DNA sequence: TGTGCCAGCAGTTTACGGGGACGGAATGGCTACACCTTC.

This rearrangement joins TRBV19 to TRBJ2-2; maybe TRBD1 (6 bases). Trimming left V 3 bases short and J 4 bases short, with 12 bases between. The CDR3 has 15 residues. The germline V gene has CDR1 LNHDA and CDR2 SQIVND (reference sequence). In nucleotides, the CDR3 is TGTGCCAGTAGTATTCCGACAGGTACCACCGGGGAGCTGTTTTTT. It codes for CASSIPTGTTGELFF. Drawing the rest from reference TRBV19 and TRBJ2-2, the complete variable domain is DGGITQSPKYLFRKEGQNVTLSCEQNLNHDAMYWYRQDPGQGLRLIYYSQIVNDFQKGDIAEGYSVSREKKESFPLTVTSAQKNPTAFYLCASSIPTGTTGELFFGEGSRLTVL.

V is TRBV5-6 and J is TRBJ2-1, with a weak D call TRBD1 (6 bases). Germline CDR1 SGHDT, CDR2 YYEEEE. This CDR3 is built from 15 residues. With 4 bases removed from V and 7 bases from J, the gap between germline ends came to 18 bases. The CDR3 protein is CASSEYGTSNNEQFF. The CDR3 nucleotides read TGTGCCAGCAGCGAATACGGGACAAGCAATAATGAGCAGTTCTTC.

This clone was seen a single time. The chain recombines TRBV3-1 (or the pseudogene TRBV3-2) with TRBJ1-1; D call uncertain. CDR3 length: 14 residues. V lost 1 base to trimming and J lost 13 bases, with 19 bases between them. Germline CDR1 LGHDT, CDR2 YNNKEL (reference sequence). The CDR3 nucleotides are TGTGCCAGCAGCCAAGTGCTTTGGGGTAACACGGTTTTCTTT. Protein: CASSQVLWGNTVFF.

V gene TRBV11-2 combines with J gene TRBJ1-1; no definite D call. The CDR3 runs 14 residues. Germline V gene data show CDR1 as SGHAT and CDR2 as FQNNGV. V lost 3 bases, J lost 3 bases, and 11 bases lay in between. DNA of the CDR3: TGTGCCAGCAGCTTCGACACCGTGTACACTGAAGCTTTCTTT. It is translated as CASSFDTVYTEAFF.

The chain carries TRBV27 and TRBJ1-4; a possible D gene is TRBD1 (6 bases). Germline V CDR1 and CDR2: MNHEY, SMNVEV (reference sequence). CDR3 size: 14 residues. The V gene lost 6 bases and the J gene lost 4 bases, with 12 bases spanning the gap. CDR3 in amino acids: CASSRTAFNEKLFF. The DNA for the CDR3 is TGTGCCAGCAGCCGGACAGCATTTAATGAAAAACTGTTTTTT.

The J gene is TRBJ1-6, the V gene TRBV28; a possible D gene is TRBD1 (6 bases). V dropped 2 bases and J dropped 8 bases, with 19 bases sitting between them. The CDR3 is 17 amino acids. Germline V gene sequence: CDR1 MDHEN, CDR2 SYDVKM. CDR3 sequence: CASSLAGAQDPHSPLHF. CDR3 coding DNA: TGTGCCAGCAGTTTAGCAGGGGCCCAAGACCCCCATTCACCCCTCCACTTT.

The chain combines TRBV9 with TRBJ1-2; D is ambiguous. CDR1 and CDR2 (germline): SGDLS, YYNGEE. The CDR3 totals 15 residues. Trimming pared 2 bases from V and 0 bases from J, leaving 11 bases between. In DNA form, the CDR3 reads TGTGCCAGCAGCGTTGGGCAGAATACTAACTATGGCTACACCTTC. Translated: CASSVGQNTNYGYTF.

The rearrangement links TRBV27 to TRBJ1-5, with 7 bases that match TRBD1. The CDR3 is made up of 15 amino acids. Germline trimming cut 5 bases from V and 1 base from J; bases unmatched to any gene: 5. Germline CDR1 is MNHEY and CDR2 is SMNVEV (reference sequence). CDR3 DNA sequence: TGTGCCAGCAGTCCAAAGACAGGGAGCAATCAGCCCCAGCATTTT. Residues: CASSPKTGSNQPQHF.

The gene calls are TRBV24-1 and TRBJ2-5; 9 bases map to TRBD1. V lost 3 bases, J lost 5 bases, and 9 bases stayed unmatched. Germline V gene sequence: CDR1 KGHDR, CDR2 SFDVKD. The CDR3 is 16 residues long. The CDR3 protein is CATSDRPGQGVETQYF. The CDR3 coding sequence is TGTGCCACCAGTGATAGACCGGGACAGGGTGTTGAGACCCAGTACTTC.

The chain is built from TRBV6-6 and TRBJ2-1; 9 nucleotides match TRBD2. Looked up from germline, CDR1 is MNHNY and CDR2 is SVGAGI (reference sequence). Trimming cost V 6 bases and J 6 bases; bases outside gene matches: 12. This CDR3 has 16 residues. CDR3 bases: TGTGCCAGCAGCCTGAATAGACTAGCGGATCTCAATGAGCAGTTCTTC. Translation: CASSLNRLADLNEQFF.

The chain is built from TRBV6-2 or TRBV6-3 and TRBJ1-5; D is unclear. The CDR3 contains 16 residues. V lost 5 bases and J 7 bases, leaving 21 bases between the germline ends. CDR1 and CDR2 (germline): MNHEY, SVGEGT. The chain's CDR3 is CASSPPGVNLIQPQHF. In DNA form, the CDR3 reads TGTGCCAGCAGTCCACCTGGAGTTAACCTGATCCAGCCCCAGCATTTT.

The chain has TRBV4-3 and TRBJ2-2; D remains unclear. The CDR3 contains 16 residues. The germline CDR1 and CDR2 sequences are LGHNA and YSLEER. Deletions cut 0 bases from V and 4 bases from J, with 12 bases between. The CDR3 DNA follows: TGCGCCAGCAGCCAAGATCGTCTGACCTTCACCGGGGAGCTGTTTTTT. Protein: CASSQDRLTFTGELFF.

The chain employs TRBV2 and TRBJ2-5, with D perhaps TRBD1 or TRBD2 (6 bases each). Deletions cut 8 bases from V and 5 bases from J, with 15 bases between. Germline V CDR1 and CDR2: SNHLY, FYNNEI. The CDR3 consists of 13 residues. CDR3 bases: TGTGCCAGCTTAAGGGGGGCCCTCGAGACCCAGTACTTC. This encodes CASLRGALETQYF.

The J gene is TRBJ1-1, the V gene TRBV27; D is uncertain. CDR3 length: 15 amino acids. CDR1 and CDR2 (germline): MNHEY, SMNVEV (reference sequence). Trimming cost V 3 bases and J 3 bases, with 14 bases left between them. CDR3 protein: CASSFALSGDTEAFF. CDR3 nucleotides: TGTGCCAGCAGTTTTGCGTTGTCGGGCGACACTGAAGCTTTCTTT.

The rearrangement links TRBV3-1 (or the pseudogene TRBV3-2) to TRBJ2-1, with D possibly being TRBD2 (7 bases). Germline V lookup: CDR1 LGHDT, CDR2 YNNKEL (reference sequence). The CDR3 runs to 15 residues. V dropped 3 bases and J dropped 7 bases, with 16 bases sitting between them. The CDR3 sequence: CASSHYGGRRNEQFF. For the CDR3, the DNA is TGTGCCAGCAGCCACTACGGGGGGCGAAGGAATGAGCAGTTCTTC.

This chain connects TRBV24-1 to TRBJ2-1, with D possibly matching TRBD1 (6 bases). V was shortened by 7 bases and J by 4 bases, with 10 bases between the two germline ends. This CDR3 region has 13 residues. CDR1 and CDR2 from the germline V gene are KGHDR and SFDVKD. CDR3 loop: CATSPGHYNEQFF. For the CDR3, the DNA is TGTGCCACCAGCCCGGGACATTACAATGAGCAGTTCTTC.

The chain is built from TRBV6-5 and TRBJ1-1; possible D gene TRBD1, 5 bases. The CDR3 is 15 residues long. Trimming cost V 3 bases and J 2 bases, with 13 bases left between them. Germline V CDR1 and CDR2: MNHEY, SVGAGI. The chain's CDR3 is CASSYNWQGNTEAFF. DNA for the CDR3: TGTGCCAGCAGTTATAATTGGCAGGGCAACACTGAAGCTTTCTTT.

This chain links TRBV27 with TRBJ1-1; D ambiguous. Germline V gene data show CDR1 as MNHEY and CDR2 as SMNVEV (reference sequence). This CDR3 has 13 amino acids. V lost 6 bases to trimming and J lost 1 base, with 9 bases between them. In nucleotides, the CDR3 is TGTGCCAGCAGACCCACACCGAACACTGAAGCTTTCTTT. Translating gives CASRPTPNTEAFF.

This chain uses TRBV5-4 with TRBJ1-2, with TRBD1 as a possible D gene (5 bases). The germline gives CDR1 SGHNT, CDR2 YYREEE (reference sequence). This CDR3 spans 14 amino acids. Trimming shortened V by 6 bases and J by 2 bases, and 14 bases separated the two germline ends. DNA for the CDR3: TGTGCCAGCATGTGGATGGGGACGAACTATGGCTACACCTTC. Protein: CASMWMGTNYGYTF.

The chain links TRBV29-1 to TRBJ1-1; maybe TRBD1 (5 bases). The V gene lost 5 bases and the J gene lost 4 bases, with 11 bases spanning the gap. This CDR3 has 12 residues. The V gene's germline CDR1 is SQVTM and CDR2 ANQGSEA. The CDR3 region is CSVRGEGTEAFF. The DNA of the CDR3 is TGCAGCGTTCGGGGGGAGGGCACTGAAGCTTTCTTT.

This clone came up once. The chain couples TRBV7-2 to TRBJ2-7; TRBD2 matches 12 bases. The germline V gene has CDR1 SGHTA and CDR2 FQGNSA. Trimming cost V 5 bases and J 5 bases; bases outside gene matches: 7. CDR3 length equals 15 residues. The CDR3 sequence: CASSITSGGSHEQYF. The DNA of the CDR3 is TGTGCCAGCAGCATCACTAGCGGGGGGAGTCACGAGCAGTACTTC.

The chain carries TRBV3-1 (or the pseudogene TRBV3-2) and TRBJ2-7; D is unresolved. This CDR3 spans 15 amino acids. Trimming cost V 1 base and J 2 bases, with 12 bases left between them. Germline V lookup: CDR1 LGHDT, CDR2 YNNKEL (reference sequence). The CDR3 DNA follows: TGTGCCAGCAGCCAAGGCCCCCCAAGGACCTACGAGCAGTACTTC. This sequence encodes CASSQGPPRTYEQYF.

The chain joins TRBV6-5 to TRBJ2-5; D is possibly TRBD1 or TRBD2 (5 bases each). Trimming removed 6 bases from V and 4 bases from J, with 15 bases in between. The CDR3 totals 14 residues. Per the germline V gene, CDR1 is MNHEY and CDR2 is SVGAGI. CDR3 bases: TGTGCCAGCAGCTCGGGGCTGAGGGCAGAGACCCAGTACTTC. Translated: CASSSGLRAETQYF.

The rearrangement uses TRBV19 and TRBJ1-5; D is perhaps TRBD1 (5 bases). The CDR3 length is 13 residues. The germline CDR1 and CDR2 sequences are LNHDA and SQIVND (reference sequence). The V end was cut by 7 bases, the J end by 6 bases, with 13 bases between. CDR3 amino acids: CASKRDRGQPQHF. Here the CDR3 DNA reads TGTGCCAGTAAAAGGGACCGGGGTCAGCCCCAGCATTTT.